The 2 T cell receptor beta chains reported below all come from one sample, sequenced in a study of vaccination and CD4 T cells after COVID-19. These receptors are not linked to any known antigen. Sample treatment: roughly 11-day PBMC culture with coronavirus spike peptide pools or control peptides (ViraFEST assay). Sequence data for DNA of cultured CD4+ T cells were generated by the Oncomine TCR Beta short-read assay. One entry per CDR3 protein, called by TCRdb with MiXCR from the PCR reads. The data hold thousands of distinct CDR3 sequences, with approximately 73% observed a single time. The sequenced sample was CD4+ T cells from blood, cultured in vitro. The receptors originated from a human donor who had recovered from COVID-19.

The chain has TRBV15 and TRBJ1-6; TRBD1 aligns across 8 bases. The CDR3 covers 16 residues. Germline trimming cut 5 bases from V and 7 bases from J; bases unmatched to any gene: 10. Germline CDR1 and CDR2: LNHNV and YYDKDF (reference sequence). The CDR3 nucleotides read TGTGCCACCAGCGCTGACAGGGGCTTAGGGAATTCACCCCTCCACTTT. Protein: CATSADRGLGNSPLHF.

J is TRBJ2-5 and V is TRBV27; 10 nucleotides line up with TRBD2. The CDR3 sequence is 16 residues long. The germline CDR1 and CDR2 sequences are MNHEY and SMNVEV (reference sequence). V shed 6 bases and J 5 bases; nucleotides not matched to a gene: 12. The CDR3 DNA is TGTGCCAGCAGGCGGACTAGCGGTACCCAGGGGGAGACCCAGTACTTC. Translation: CASRRTSGTQGETQYF.